The clone carrying this T cell receptor (beta chain) showed up just a few times. The antigen is unknown. CD45RO-negative, CCR7-positively selected cells formed the naive CD8 fraction, excluding terminally differentiated effector memory CD45RA+ cells. This sample is part of a study of shared clonotypes between healthy human individuals. Study conclusions and caveats: Sharing of clonotypes among donors was expected to vary with sequencing depth.

Sequencing used immunoSEQ multiplex PCR; TCRdb keeps in-frame clones, though not all of them. The sample includes approximately 810,000 clones, 80% to 95% seen only once; the top ten take around 24%. The receptor was isolated from a man younger than 45 in good health. Sequencing used naive CD8+ T cells sorted from blood.

The CDR3 loop reads CASSLFYARGAEAFF. The CDR3, as DNA: TGTGCCAGCAGTTTATTCTATGCCCGGGGTGCTGAAGCTTTCTTT. The rearrangement links TRBV27 to TRBJ1-1; D gene ambiguous. Trimming left V 1 base short and J 6 bases short, with 15 bases between. The CDR3 sequence is 15 residues long. Germline V gives CDR1 MNHEY, CDR2 SMNVEV (reference sequence).